This T cell receptor beta chain was obtained from a study of blood T cell repertoires in COVID-19 (dated by TCRdb to 2020 to 2021). General notes on the study: Samples from collaborators originated in the United States, Italy and Spain and spanned both the acute and convalescent phases of COVID-19. The prospective study material was composed of cDNA or gDNA derived from T cells, B-cell-depleted T cells, or PBMCs. Deeply sampled blood TCRbeta repertoires from subjects exposed to, actively infected with, or recovered from COVID-19 were included in the dataset. The repertoires were released in a freely available public database intended as a resource for research on the immune response to SARS-CoV-2. The samples were drawn from the first 160 participants of the ongoing ImmuneRACE study and from 1,254 subjects provided by 6 global collaborators. Nearly every sample came with metadata listing a de-identified subject ID, COVID-19 status, age in years and sex. HLA class I and class II types, where available, came from metadata supplied by the sample provider rather than from assay-based typing.

Broad study findings and their caveats: How much clinical and demographic metadata was included differed by source and by participant, and the metadata was provided uncurated.

From the cysteine through the phenylalanine, the CDR3 covers 12 amino acids. Only the CDR3 region is kept as DNA, spanning 36 bases read in frame from base 1. V is clipped by 6 bases and J by 2 bases, and the sequence between their germline boundaries is 5 bases long. The CDR1 and CDR2 encoded by the germline V gene (reference sequence) are LNHDA and SQIVND. This clone was detected once. Its target antigen remains unknown. No quality values exist for individual bases; no much larger clone is one base distant. TCRbeta CDR3 regions were amplified from genomic DNA using the immunoSEQ Assay, a bias-controlled multiplex PCR. The source study handled its data this way. The number of nucleated cells in each sample was estimated from the amplification of reference gene primers within the assay. To quantify the absolute abundance of each unique TCRbeta CDR3 rearrangement, sequence reads were collapsed and filtered. For each sample, productive Simpson clonality was calculated by taking the square root of Simpson's diversity index across productive rearrangements. TCRdb obtained this table from immuneACCESS and retained in-frame rearrangements with V and J assigned. These tables miss some clones; where compared with another copy, unresolved V genes account for less than half of the shortfall, and the remainder is unexplained. The V and J calls and clone size are taken from that table; D and trimming were inferred from the DNA. This sample has around 300,000 clones in its table, and roughly 90% of those were observed once. Under 2.5% of the sample rests with the top ten.

Each collaborating institution followed its own protocols to collect whole blood in K2EDTA tubes. Collaborator samples were shipped for TCRbeta analysis as frozen whole blood, isolated PBMCs, or DNA extracted from either sample type. The clonotype comes from a man between 50 and 59 years old with acute or convalescent COVID-19. Source material: peripheral blood. The rearranged segments are TRBV19 and TRBJ1-5; the D gene cannot be resolved reliably. The CDR3: CASRIGNQPQHF. The nucleotide sequence is given as TGTGCCAGTAGAATCGGCAATCAGCCCCAGCATTTT.